The 14 T cell receptor beta chains presented below share a single source sample, sequenced in a study of shared clonotypes between healthy human individuals. Naive CD8 cells, CD45RO-negative and positively selected for CCR7, excluded terminally differentiated effector memory CD45RA+ cells. The repertoire was sequenced with immunoSEQ multiplex PCR; TCRdb's copy has only in-frame clones and lacks some. The sample includes roughly 770,000 clones, about 96% seen only once; the top ten take less than 0.3%. Sequences were obtained from naive CD8+ T cells sorted from blood. Source of these receptors: a man younger than 45 in good health.

The rearrangement uses TRBV6-6 and TRBJ1-5; no firm D call. Trimming removed 7 bases at V and 0 bases at J, with 7 bases between. This CDR3 is built from 13 residues. Germline V CDR1 and CDR2: MNHNY, SVGAGI (reference sequence). The CDR3 DNA is TGTGCCAGCACTATCAATAGCAATCAGCCCCAGCATTTT. Translated, it gives CASTINSNQPQHF.

This chain connects TRBV5-1 to TRBJ2-7; 11 bases are shared with TRBD1. CDR1 and CDR2 (germline): SGHRS, YFSETQ. The length of the CDR3 is 15 residues. The trim removed 4 bases at V and 2 bases at J, leaving 5 bases unmatched. This chain's CDR3 is CASSEGDRGAYEQYF. In DNA form, the CDR3 reads TGCGCCAGCAGCGAAGGGGACAGGGGGGCCTACGAGCAGTACTTC.

The genes are TRBV7-9 and TRBJ1-2, with D possibly matching TRBD1 (5 bases). Per germline, CDR1 SEHNR and CDR2 FQNEAQ (reference sequence). The CDR3 extends over 15 amino acids. With 5 bases removed from V and 3 bases from J, the gap between germline ends came to 16 bases. CDR3 bases: TGTGCCAGCAGCGGAGGGGACGTAGGACACTATGGCTACACCTTC. Translated: CASSGGDVGHYGYTF.

V gene TRBV5-6 combines with J gene TRBJ2-1, with 9 positions matching TRBD2. This CDR3 is built from 18 residues. Per the germline V gene, CDR1 is SGHDT and CDR2 is YYEEEE. Trimming took 4 bases from V and 5 from J; bases not matched to a gene: 16. The CDR3 nucleotides read TGTGCCAGCAGCCCTTTCGGCATAGCGGGAGTTCGGGACAATGAGCAGTTCTTC. Its translation: CASSPFGIAGVRDNEQFF.

This sequence joins TRBV5-5 and TRBJ2-6, with 8 bases lining up with TRBD1. Germline loops: CDR1 SGHKS, CDR2 YYEKEE (reference sequence). The CDR3 is 18 residues long. The junction had 8 bases not matched to a gene; V was cut back by 3 bases and J by 0 bases. The CDR3 DNA reads as TGTGCCAGCAGCTCCCGCGGGACAGGATCCTCTGGGGCCAACGTCCTGACTTTC. Its protein product is CASSSRGTGSSGANVLTF.

V and J are TRBV27 and TRBJ1-2; D remains unclear. The CDR3 contains 14 residues. Trimming stripped 2 bases from V and 2 bases from J, with 9 bases between. Germline V CDR1 and CDR2: MNHEY, SMNVEV (reference sequence). In DNA form, the CDR3 reads TGTGCCAGCAGTTTAATCGGCGGGAACTATGGCTACACCTTC. Residues: CASSLIGGNYGYTF.

The V and J genes are TRBV28 and TRBJ2-3, with TRBD1 identical over 7 bases. V lost 6 bases, J lost 2 bases, and 8 bases stayed unmatched. Germline loops: CDR1 MDHEN, CDR2 SYDVKM. This CDR3 region has 15 residues. DNA for the CDR3: TGTGCCAGCAGGCCAGGACAGGTCCTCACAGATACGCAGTATTTT. Translation: CASRPGQVLTDTQYF.

The CDR3 DNA reads as TGTGCCAGCAGTGATAGCGGGAGGGCCCTCAATGAGCAGTTCTTC. As protein: CASSDSGRALNEQFF. The chain is built from TRBV2 and TRBJ2-1; 11 bases match TRBD2. CDR3 size: 15 residues. The junction had 4 bases not matched to a gene; V was cut back by 3 bases and J by 6 bases. From germline, CDR1 is SNHLY and CDR2 FYNNEI.

This chain joins TRBV7-2 and TRBJ2-7, with D uncertain. The length of the CDR3 is 11 residues. The germline V gene encodes CDR1 SGHTA and CDR2 FQGNSA. Between the trimmed V and J ends, which lost 5 bases and 1 base, there was a span of 3 bases. CDR3 residues: CASSRSYEQYF. In DNA form, the CDR3 reads TGTGCCAGCAGCCGGTCCTACGAGCAGTACTTC.

The chain is built from TRBV7-9 and TRBJ2-5; D is possibly TRBD2 (6 bases). Looked up from germline, CDR1 is SEHNR and CDR2 is FQNEAQ (reference sequence). This CDR3 has 13 residues. V was cut by 11 bases and J by 5 bases, with 18 bases left in between. CDR3: CAQEAGTQETQYF. The DNA for the CDR3 is TGTGCCCAGGAAGCGGGCACCCAGGAGACCCAGTACTTC.

The chain employs TRBV7-9 and TRBJ2-1; tentatively, D is TRBD2 (6 bases). V was pared by 0 bases and J by 5 bases, with 17 bases between. The germline CDR1 and CDR2 sequences are SEHNR and FQNEAQ (reference sequence). This CDR3 comprises 17 residues. CDR3 sequence reads: CASSLAGRGSGNNEQFF. CDR3 nucleotide sequence: TGTGCCAGCAGCTTAGCGGGCCGGGGGTCAGGAAACAATGAGCAGTTCTTC.

The gene calls are TRBV5-4 and TRBJ2-2, with D unclear. There are 13 residues in the CDR3. The germline CDR1 and CDR2 sequences are SGHNT and YYREEE (reference sequence). The ends were cut back, 5 bases at V and 3 bases at J, with 8 bases in the middle. The CDR3 coding sequence is TGTGCCAGCAGATTACAAGACACCGGGGAGCTGTTTTTT. Translated: CASRLQDTGELFF.

This sequence joins TRBV28 and TRBJ2-5; D call uncertain. There are 15 residues in the CDR3. Germline values: CDR1 MDHEN, CDR2 SYDVKM. V dropped 7 bases and J dropped 2 bases, with 17 bases sitting between them. CDR3 sequence: CASKWSRDNQETQYF. DNA of the CDR3: TGTGCCAGCAAGTGGTCCCGAGACAATCAAGAGACCCAGTACTTC. The full variable domain, its missing parts supplied by reference TRBV28 and TRBJ2-5, is DVKVTQSSRYLVKRTGEKVFLECVQDMDHENMFWYRQDPGLGLRLIYFSYDVKMKEKGDIPEGYSVSREKKERFSLILESASTNQTSMYLCASKWSRDNQETQYFGPGTRLLVL.

A note on this clone: Other nucleotide sequences from this sample produce the same CDR3. This chain uses TRBV29-1 with TRBJ2-7; 7 positions agree with TRBD2. The trim removed 4 bases at V and 4 bases at J, leaving 7 bases unmatched. CDR1 is SQVTM, CDR2 ANQGSEA, per germline. CDR3 length: 13 residues. Here the CDR3 DNA reads TGCAGCGTTGTTGGCGGGACTATTTACGAGCAGTACTTC. This encodes CSVVGGTIYEQYF.